This TCR beta chain was obtained from a study of blood T cell repertoires in COVID-19. Study summary: PBMCs, B-cell-depleted T cells, or T cells were the source of the cDNA or gDNA that made up the material.

Authors' analysis steps: Reference gene primer amplification gave nucleated cell count estimates. Measured with immunoSEQ multiplex PCR; TCRdb has only the in-frame clones, and not every one. V and J calls and clone size follow that table, whereas D and trimming were derived from the DNA. The table records about 130,000 clones, about 70% of them present only once. The CDR3 consists of 13 residues. This sequence joins TRBV12-3 or TRBV12-4 and TRBJ2-3; tentative D call: TRBD1 (8 bases). This sequence originates from a woman aged 65 to 85 with acute or convalescent COVID-19. The sequenced sample consisted of peripheral blood. CDR3 amino acids: CAGGQGATDTQYF. The CDR3 DNA reads TGTGCGGGGGGGCAGGGGGCGACAGATACGCAGTATTTT.